The 27 T cell receptor beta chains listed next were all sequenced from one sample in a study of human T cells and chemical hapten exposure. The library tagged each cDNA molecule with unique molecular identifiers. Each CDR3 protein gets one entry after TCRdb re-called the reads with MiXCR. The sample yields about 120,000 distinct CDR3 sequences, over 7% seen once. Unfractionated whole blood was the source of the extracted total RNA. Sequencing was performed on whole blood. These receptors were collected from a human donor in good health. Some clones in this sample may be carry-over from other donors' samples.

This clonotype was seen ten or more times. The chain is built from TRBV12-5 and TRBJ2-7; D uncertain. Trimming took 5 bases from V and 5 from J, leaving 16 bases between them. The CDR3 totals 14 residues. The germline V gene encodes CDR1 LGHNT and CDR2 FRNRAP. Written as DNA, the CDR3 is TGTGCTAGTGGTAATACGAAGGGTTTGAACGAGCAGTACTTC. It codes for CASGNTKGLNEQYF.

In this sample, this clonotype turned up a few times. The chain uses TRBV6-1 and TRBJ1-1, with D perhaps TRBD1 (5 bases). V lost 3 bases and J lost 1, with 9 bases in between. Germline CDR1 reads MNHNS; CDR2 reads SASEGT. This CDR3 is 14 amino acids long. The DNA of the CDR3 is TGTGCCAGCAGTGAGGGCAGGGCGAACACTGAAGCTTTCTTT. It specifies CASSEGRANTEAFF.

The chain joins TRBV29-1 to TRBJ2-3; tentatively, D is TRBD2 (5 bases). V lost 7 bases and J lost 2, with 13 bases in between. Looked up from germline, CDR1 is SQVTM and CDR2 is ANQGSEA. The CDR3 totals 13 residues. The CDR3 is CSAGGLNTDTQYF. CDR3 DNA: TGCAGCGCAGGCGGGTTAAACACAGATACGCAGTATTTT.

This clonotype was seen a handful of times. The V and J genes are TRBV20-1 and TRBJ2-3, with 9 bases matching TRBD2. The V and J ends lost 0 bases and 4 bases, in that order; junction bases with no gene match: 5. CDR1 DFQATT and CDR2 SNEGSKA come from the germline V gene (reference sequence). The CDR3 spans 15 residues. In DNA, the CDR3 is TGCAGTGCTAGAGATAGCGGGAGAGGGTCAGATACGCAGTATTTT. This gives the protein CSARDSGRGSDTQYF.

This clonotype was detected ten times or more. This rearrangement joins TRBV2 to TRBJ2-5, with 8 bases matching TRBD1. This CDR3 is 14 amino acids long. V dropped 8 bases and J dropped 5; count of bases not matched to a gene: 10. Per the germline V gene, CDR1 is SNHLY and CDR2 is FYNNEI. The CDR3 DNA reads as TGTGCCAGCCTCGGACAGGGTCCGATGGAGACCCAGTACTTC. Its translation: CASLGQGPMETQYF. Using reference TRBV2 and TRBJ2-5 for the parts outside the CDR3, the full variable domain is EPEVTQTPSHQVTQMGQEVILRCVPISNHLYFYWYRQILGQKVEFLVSFYNNEISEKSEIFDDQFSVERPDGSNFTLKIRSTKLEDSAMYFCASLGQGPMETQYFGPGTRLLVL.

The gene calls are TRBV7-6 and TRBJ2-1; tentatively, D is TRBD2 (6 bases). CDR3 length: 14 amino acids. V lost 5 bases and J lost 7, with 15 bases in between. Germline assignment: CDR1 SGHVS and CDR2 FNYEAQ. The CDR3 reads CASSAGSDGNEQFF. The CDR3 DNA sequence: TGTGCCAGCAGCGCGGGATCGGACGGGAATGAGCAGTTCTTC. Looking up the rest from reference TRBV7-6 and TRBJ2-1 gives the full variable domain: GAGVSQSPRYKVTKRGQDVALRCDPISGHVSLYWYRQALGQGPEFLTYFNYEAQQDKSGLPNDRFSAERPEGSISTLTIQRTEQRDSAMYRCASSAGSDGNEQFFGPGTRLTVL.

In regard to this clonotype: The junction departs from germline at one end; a sequencing error may be responsible. The rearrangement links TRBV12-5 to TRBJ1-1; tentatively, D is TRBD1 (6 bases). This CDR3 spans 14 amino acids. Germline CDR1 LGHNT, CDR2 FRNRAP. This CDR3 reads CASVGTLLKTEAFF. CDR3 sequence (DNA): TGTGCTAGTGTCGGGACACTTCTGAAAACTGAAGCTTTCTTT. The variable domain in full, completed from reference TRBV12-5 and TRBJ1-1, reads DARVTQTPRHKVTEMGQEVTMRCQPILGHNTVFWYRQTMMQGLELLAYFRNRAPLDDSGMPKDRFSAEMPDATLATLKIQPSEPRDSAVYFCASVGTLLKTEAFFGQGTRLTVV.

The rearrangement uses TRBV27 and TRBJ1-2; D ambiguous. CDR1 and CDR2 from the germline V gene are MNHEY and SMNVEV (reference sequence). V lost 4 bases and J lost 8, with 14 bases in between. This CDR3 region has 13 residues. The CDR3, as DNA: TGTGCCAGCAGTTCTTGGGTGGGTGGGGGCTACACCTTC. Its translation is CASSSWVGGGYTF.

This clonotype occurred a few times. This chain links TRBV5-4 with TRBJ1-1; weak D call: TRBD1 (6 bases). CDR1 and CDR2 (germline): SGHNT, YYREEE (reference sequence). V was trimmed by 2 bases and J by 5 bases, leaving 10 bases between them. There are 13 residues in the CDR3. In DNA, the CDR3 is TGTGCCAGCAGCTTCAGGGGACGGACTGAAGCTTTCTTT. It yields the protein CASSFRGRTEAFF.

The sample holds many counts of this clonotype. The chain employs TRBV13 and TRBJ2-5; D remains ambiguous. This CDR3 is built from 13 residues. Germline CDR1 is PRHDT and CDR2 is FYEKMQ (reference sequence). Trimming shortened V by 1 base and J by 1 base, and 4 bases separated the two germline ends. The chain's CDR3 is CASSLVSQETQYF. The CDR3 nucleotides are TGTGCCAGCAGCTTAGTCAGCCAAGAGACCCAGTACTTC.

As regards this clonotype: The junction shows a germline mismatch at one end, possibly a read error. The V gene is TRBV20-1, the J gene TRBJ1-6; D unresolved. This CDR3 has 17 amino acids. Germline assignment: CDR1 DFQATT and CDR2 SNEGSKA (reference sequence). CDR3 coding DNA: TGCAGTGCTAGAGATAACTCCACTCTTATGTATAATTCAGCCCTCCACTTT. Its protein is CSARDNSTLMYNSALHF.

With respect to this clonotype: This may be a read error: a much more frequent sequence differs by one nucleotide. V and J are TRBV4-3 and TRBJ1-1, with D unresolved. CDR3 length: 15 residues. CDR1 LGHNA and CDR2 YSLEER come from the germline V gene. CDR3 residues: CANSQDPNKNTEAFF. The CDR3 nucleotides are TGCGCCAACAGCCAAGATCCGAACAAGAACACTGAAGCTTTCTTT.

This clonotype showed up many times. The chain has TRBV5-1 and TRBJ2-7; the match to TRBD2 covers 14 bases. This CDR3 is 18 amino acids long. CDR1 and CDR2 (germline): SGHRS, YFSETQ. The V and J ends lost 0 bases and 3 bases, in that order; junction bases with no gene match: 8. The CDR3 DNA sequence: TGCGCCAGCAGCTTGGCCGCCGGGACTAGCGGGAGAGGCTACGAGCAGTACTTC. Translating gives CASSLAAGTSGRGYEQYF.

The chain joins TRBV28 to TRBJ2-7; 11 bases align to TRBD1. Germline V gene lookup returns CDR1 MDHEN and CDR2 SYDVKM. The CDR3 length is 13 residues. V dropped 8 bases and J dropped 2; count of bases not matched to a gene: 2. In DNA form, the CDR3 reads TGTGCCAGCCTGGGACAGGGGGCCTACGAGCAGTACTTC. As protein: CASLGQGAYEQYF.

There are a few counts of this clonotype. The genes are TRBV2 and TRBJ2-5; 11 positions match TRBD2. Looked up from germline, CDR1 is SNHLY and CDR2 is FYNNEI. With 3 bases clipped from V and 7 bases from J, the junction kept 7 bases outside the gene matches. CDR3 size: 15 residues. DNA for the CDR3: TGTGCCAGCAGTGAGACTAGCGGGGCCTCGGGGACCCAGTACTTC. It yields the protein CASSETSGASGTQYF.

This clonotype has ten or more counts. J is TRBJ1-1 and V is TRBV10-1; 8 bases line up with TRBD1. There are 13 residues in the CDR3. V gave up 3 bases and J gave up 4 bases; unmatched junction bases: 1. In germline, CDR1 is WNHNN, CDR2 SYGVQD (reference sequence). In DNA form, the CDR3 reads TGCGCCAGCAGTGACAGGGGGCTCACTGAAGCTTTCTTT. Translated: CASSDRGLTEAFF.

This clonotype was observed many times. J is TRBJ1-1 and V is TRBV20-1; TRBD1 matches 9 bases. The CDR3 totals 14 residues. V was pared by 5 bases and J by 0 bases, with 4 bases of the junction left unmatched. The germline gives CDR1 DFQATT, CDR2 SNEGSKA (reference sequence). The CDR3 loop is CSAPHRGLNTEAFF. The DNA for the CDR3 is TGCAGTGCTCCCCACAGGGGGCTGAACACTGAAGCTTTCTTT.

For this clonotype: Possible read error: a much larger clone is one base away. This chain connects TRBV6-1 to TRBJ2-7; the match to TRBD2 covers 9 bases. This CDR3 comprises 14 residues. CDR1 and CDR2 (germline): MNHNS, SASEGT. The CDR3 nucleotides read TGTGCCAGCCGTGAGGGACTAGCTCCCTACGAGCAGTACTTC. Translating gives CASREGLAPYEQYF.

This clonotype occurred many times. The V gene is TRBV6-5, the J gene TRBJ1-1; a possible D gene is TRBD1 (6 bases). Trimming took off 7 bases at V and 1 base at J, with 13 bases between the two ends. CDR3 length equals 14 residues. Germline CDR1 MNHEY, CDR2 SVGAGI. CDR3: CASIATGQNTEAFF. DNA for the CDR3: TGTGCCAGCATTGCAACAGGGCAGAACACTGAAGCTTTCTTT.

The V gene is TRBV3-1, the J gene TRBJ2-3, with 16 bases fitting TRBD2. CDR1 LGHDT and CDR2 YNNKEL come from the germline V gene (reference sequence). V dropped 4 bases and J dropped 5; count of bases not matched to a gene: 3. There are 16 residues in the CDR3. CDR3 loop: CASSRGTSGREDTQYF. The CDR3 DNA follows: TGTGCCAGCAGCCGCGGGACTAGCGGGAGGGAAGATACGCAGTATTTT.

This chain connects TRBV18 to TRBJ2-5; 7 bases agree with TRBD1. Trimming took 4 bases from V and 2 from J; bases not matched to a gene: 16. The CDR3 extends over 18 amino acids. Germline values: CDR1 KGHSH, CDR2 LQKENI. This CDR3 reads CASSLTGPTGTLQETQYF. CDR3 nucleotides: TGTGCCAGCTCACTGACAGGGCCCACCGGGACATTACAAGAGACCCAGTACTTC.

This chain joins TRBV27 and TRBJ2-3; TRBD2 aligns across 7 bases. The CDR3 runs 17 residues. CDR1 and CDR2 (germline): MNHEY, SMNVEV (reference sequence). The V gene end was trimmed by 4 bases and the J gene end by 0 bases; junction bases not matched to a gene: 10. Here the CDR3 DNA reads TGTGCCAGCAGTTGGGGGGGGGGAGGCCTCAGCACAGATACGCAGTATTTT. Its translation is CASSWGGGGLSTDTQYF.

The chain employs TRBV6-2 or TRBV6-3 and TRBJ1-5, with TRBD1 matching 8 bases. This CDR3 is 16 amino acids long. The V and J ends lost 4 bases and 7 bases, in that order; junction bases with no gene match: 12. Per germline, CDR1 MNHEY and CDR2 SVGEGT. The CDR3 bases are TGTGCCAGCAGTTCGCGTGGACAGGGCGGAGGGCAGCCCCAGCATTTT. It translates to CASSSRGQGGGQPQHF.

At least ten counts were recorded for this clonotype. The V call is TRBV27, the J call TRBJ1-5; D ambiguous. CDR3 length: 17 residues. Germline V lookup: CDR1 MNHEY, CDR2 SMNVEV (reference sequence). V was pared by 0 bases and J by 2 bases, with 14 bases between. CDR3: CASSLSWARGGNQPQHF. The CDR3 bases are TGTGCCAGCAGTTTATCGTGGGCCCGGGGTGGCAATCAGCCCCAGCATTTT.

V usage is TRBV7-6 and J usage is TRBJ2-5; unclear D gene. Trimming shortened V by 1 base and J by 5 bases, and 8 bases separated the two germline ends. Germline V gene sequence: CDR1 SGHVS, CDR2 FNYEAQ. The CDR3 is 13 amino acids. As DNA, the CDR3 is TGTGCCAGCAGCTTAGTCGTCGACGAGACCCAGTACTTC. It codes for CASSLVVDETQYF.

The chain has TRBV5-4 and TRBJ2-3, with 8 bases lining up with TRBD2. The germline V gene has CDR1 SGHNT and CDR2 YYREEE (reference sequence). Unmatched junction bases numbered 11, after V lost 7 bases and J lost 1 base. The CDR3 totals 16 residues. The CDR3 loop reads CASSTKRERGTDTQYF. CDR3 nucleotide sequence: TGTGCCAGCTCTACAAAGCGGGAGCGCGGCACAGATACGCAGTATTTT.

This clonotype was detected only a few times. CDR3 region: CAWDGRTRSNEQFF. CDR3 bases: TGTGCCTGGGATGGCCGGACTCGGTCCAATGAGCAGTTCTTC. The rearrangement uses TRBV30 and TRBJ2-1; possible D gene TRBD2, 5 bases. The germline CDR1 and CDR2 sequences are GTSNPN and SVGIG (reference sequence). There are 14 residues in the CDR3. V lost 5 bases and J 6 bases, leaving 17 bases between the germline ends.